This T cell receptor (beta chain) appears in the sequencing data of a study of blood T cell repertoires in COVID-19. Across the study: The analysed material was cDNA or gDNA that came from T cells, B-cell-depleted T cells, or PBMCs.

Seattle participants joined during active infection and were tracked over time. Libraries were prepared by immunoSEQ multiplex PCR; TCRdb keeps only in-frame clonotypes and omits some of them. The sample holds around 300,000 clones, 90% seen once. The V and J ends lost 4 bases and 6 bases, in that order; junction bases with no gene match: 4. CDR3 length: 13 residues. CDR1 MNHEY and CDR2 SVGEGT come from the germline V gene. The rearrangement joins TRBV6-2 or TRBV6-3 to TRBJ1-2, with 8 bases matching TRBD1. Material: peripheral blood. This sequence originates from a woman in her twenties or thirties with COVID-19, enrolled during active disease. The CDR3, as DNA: TGTGCCAGCAGTTTGCAGGGGGCAGATGGCTACACCTTC. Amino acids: CASSLQGADGYTF.